This TCR beta chain was identified in a study of control samples from healthy donors and cancer patients. CDR3 length: 15 amino acids. The V and J ends lost 5 bases and 8 bases respectively, with 18 bases between them. CDR1 is SNHLY and CDR2 is FYNNEI in the germline V gene. TCRdb keeps only in-frame clones here, not all; method: immunoSEQ multiplex PCR. Among 200,000 or so clones listed, roughly 94% were seen once. This clone was observed once. The material sequenced was blood. The sequence derives from a man aged 50 to 59 in good health. The chain is built from TRBV2 and TRBJ1-4, with D possibly TRBD1 on 6 matching bases. CDR3 bases: TGTGCCAGCAGTACTTTGGGGGGCCGAAGGGAAAAACTGTTTTTT. Residues: CASSTLGGRREKLFF.